A selection of T cell receptor beta chains follows, all from one sample in a study of CD8 T cells in ankylosing spondylitis. In TCRdb, the 5' RACE reads were re-called with MiXCR into one record per CDR3 protein. The sample has 150,000 to 200,000 distinct CDR3 sequences, 9.5% to 13% seen once. Input material: blood, either unsorted or a sorted T cell fraction (not recorded which). The receptors derive from a male donor with ankylosing spondylitis or in good health (not recorded which). Each CDR3 is given with its conserved first and last residue. D genes are given only for firm matches. Clone size appears in some rows only: once, few, many, or a class for an expanded clone.

TRBD1	many	TRBV4-3	16	TRBJ1-4	CASSWGGQGTNEKLFF	TGCGCCAGCAGTTGGGGGGGACAGGGAACTAATGAAAAACTGTTTTTT
TRBD2	many	TRBV5-1	16	TRBJ2-3	CASSPRTSGSTDTQYF	TGCGCCAGCAGTCCCCGGACTAGCGGGAGCACAGATACGCAGTATTTT
TRBD1	many	TRBV11-2	16	TRBJ2-1	CASSSLQGILYNEQFF	TGTGCCAGCAGCTCCTTACAGGGGATTCTATACAATGAGCAGTTCTTC
TRBD1	NA	TRBV29-1	13	TRBJ2-5	CSVRDRNRETQYF	TGCAGCGTGAGGGACAGGAATAGAGAGACCCAGTACTTC
NA	many	TRBV6-1	17	TRBJ2-2	CASSPHDRGVRTGELFF	TGTGCCAGCAGTCCCCACGACCGGGGAGTGCGCACCGGGGAGCTGTTTTTT
NA	many	TRBV10-3	14	TRBJ2-5	CAISEIDSKETQYF	TGTGCCATCAGTGAGATCGATAGCAAAGAGACCCAGTACTTC
NA	few	TRBV28	14	TRBJ1-5	CASGKGGTNQPQHF	TGTGCCAGCGGTAAGGGAGGGACTAATCAGCCCCAGCATTTT
TRBD1	many	TRBV6-2/TRBV6-3	16	TRBJ2-3	CASSSLPRTGVDTQYF	TGTGCCAGCAGTTCCCTTCCCCGGACAGGGGTGGATACGCAGTATTTT
NA	NA	TRBV24-1	14	TRBJ1-1	CATSDRQMNTEAFF	TGTGCCACCAGTGATCGACAGATGAACACTGAAGCTTTCTTT
TRBD2	many	TRBV6-7	17	TRBJ2-3	CASSYSKGGRDTDTQYF	TGTGCCAGCAGTTACTCGAAGGGCGGGAGGGACACAGATACGCAGTATTTT
TRBD2	many	TRBV20-1	16	TRBJ2-3	CSARPKRGGPTDTQYF	TGCAGTGCTAGACCCAAGCGGGGGGGCCCCACAGATACGCAGTATTTT
TRBD1	many	TRBV29-1	14	TRBJ1-1	CSVPPRTGGTEAFF	TGCAGCGTTCCACCGAGGACAGGGGGAACTGAAGCTTTCTTT
TRBD2	NA	TRBV7-7	16	TRBJ2-3	CASSPGLAGATDTQYF	TGTGCCAGCAGCCCGGGACTAGCGGGGGCCACAGATACGCAGTATTTT
NA	NA	TRBV7-2	15	TRBJ2-2	CASSGRSLNTGELFF	TGTGCCAGCAGCGGCAGGAGTTTGAACACCGGGGAGCTGTTTTTT
NA	few	TRBV5-1	15	TRBJ1-2	CASSPAKDPTYGYTF	TGCGCCAGCAGCCCTGCAAAGGACCCTACCTATGGCTACACCTTC
NA	many	TRBV12-3/TRBV12-4	13	TRBJ1-1	CASTLRQNTEAFF	TGTGCCAGCACCCTAAGACAGAACACTGAAGCTTTCTTT
TRBD1	NA	TRBV20-1	16	TRBJ2-6	CSARDHRGPGANVLTF	TGCAGTGCTAGAGACCACAGGGGGCCTGGGGCCAACGTCCTGACTTTC
NA	many	TRBV20-1	15	TRBJ2-7	CSAREAGLSSYEQYF	TGCAGTGCTAGAGAGGCTGGGCTCAGCTCCTACGAGCAGTACTTC
NA	many	TRBV20-1	17	TRBJ2-5	CSARAISGATSQETQYF	TGCAGTGCTAGAGCCATTTCGGGGGCCACCTCCCAAGAGACCCAGTACTTC